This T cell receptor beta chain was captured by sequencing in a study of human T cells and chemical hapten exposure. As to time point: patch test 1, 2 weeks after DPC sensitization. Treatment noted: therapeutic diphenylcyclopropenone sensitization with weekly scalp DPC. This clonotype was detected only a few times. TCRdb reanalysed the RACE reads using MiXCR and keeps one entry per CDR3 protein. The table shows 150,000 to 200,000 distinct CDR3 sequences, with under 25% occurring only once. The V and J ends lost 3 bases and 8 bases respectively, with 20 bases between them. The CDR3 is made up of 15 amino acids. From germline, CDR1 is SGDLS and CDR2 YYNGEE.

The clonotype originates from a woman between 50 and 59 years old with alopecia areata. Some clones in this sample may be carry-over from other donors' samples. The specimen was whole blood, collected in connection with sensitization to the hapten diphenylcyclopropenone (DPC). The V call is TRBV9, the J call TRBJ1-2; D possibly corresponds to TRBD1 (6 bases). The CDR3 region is CASSEGVRDTRGYTF. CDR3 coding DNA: TGTGCCAGCAGCGAGGGGGTTCGGGACACGCGGGGCTACACCTTC.